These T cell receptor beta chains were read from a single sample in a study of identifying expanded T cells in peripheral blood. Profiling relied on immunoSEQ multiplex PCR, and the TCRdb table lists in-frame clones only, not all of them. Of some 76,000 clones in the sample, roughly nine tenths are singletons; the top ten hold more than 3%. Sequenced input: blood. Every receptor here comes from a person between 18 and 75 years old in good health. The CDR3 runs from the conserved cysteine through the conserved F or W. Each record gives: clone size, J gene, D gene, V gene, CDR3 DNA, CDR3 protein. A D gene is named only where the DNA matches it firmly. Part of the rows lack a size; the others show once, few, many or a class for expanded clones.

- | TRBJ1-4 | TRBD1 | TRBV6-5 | TGTGCCAGCAGTTACACTACAGGGGGAGCGGAAAAACTGTTTTTT | CASSYTTGGAEKLFF
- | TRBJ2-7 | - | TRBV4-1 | TGCGCCAGCAGCCAAGTGAGCCCCGGGACCTACGAGCAGTACTTC | CASSQVSPGTYEQYF
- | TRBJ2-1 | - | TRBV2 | TGTGCCAGCAGTGATCGGAGTAATGAGCAGTTCTTC | CASSDRSNEQFF
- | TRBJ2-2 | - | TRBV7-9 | TGTGCCAGCAGCTTTATAAGGTCTAGGTACACCGGGGAGCTGTTTTTT | CASSFIRSRYTGELFF
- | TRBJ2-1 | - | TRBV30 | TGTGCCTGGAACCGGGGGGCAAACTCCTACAATGAGCAGTTCTTC | CAWNRGANSYNEQFF
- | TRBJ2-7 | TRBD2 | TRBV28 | TGTGCCAGCATTTCTGGATTCGGACTAGCGGACTACGAGCAGTACTTC | CASISGFGLADYEQYF
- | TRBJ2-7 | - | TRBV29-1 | TGCAGCGTTGAAGAATGGGCGGGGGGACAGGCTAACTACGAGCAGTACTTC | CSVEEWAGGQANYEQYF
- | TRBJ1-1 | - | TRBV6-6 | TGTGCCAGCAGTCAGGACCCTCGGGGGGCCCATGAAGCTTTCTTT | CASSQDPRGAHEAFF
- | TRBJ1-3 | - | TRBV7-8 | TGTGCCAGCAGCCCGACGCCTGACCCGCGTCCTGGAAACACCATATATTTT | CASSPTPDPRPGNTIYF
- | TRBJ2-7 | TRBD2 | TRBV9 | TGTGCCAGCAGCGCCATTGGCGTGGGGACTAGCGACGAGCAGTACTTC | CASSAIGVGTSDEQYF
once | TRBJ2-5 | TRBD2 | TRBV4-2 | TGTGCCAGCAGCAAAGCCCTAGCGGGAGAACGGGGTAGAGAGACCCAGTACTTC | CASSKALAGERGRETQYF
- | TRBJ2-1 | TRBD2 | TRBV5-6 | TGTGCCAGCAGCTTTTCCTCCGCTGTACTAGCGGGAGCCGAGCAGTTCTTC | CASSFSSAVLAGAEQFF